This TCR beta chain was retrieved from a study of blood T cell repertoires in COVID-19. CDR1 and CDR2 from the germline V gene are SGHTA and FQGNSA. The CDR3 extends over 16 amino acids. V shed 1 base, J shed 10 bases, and the junction held 12 bases outside the gene matches. Sequencing used immunoSEQ multiplex PCR; TCRdb keeps in-frame clones, though not all of them. The sample yields 57,000 or so clones, approximately 84% seen once. The J gene is TRBJ2-1, the V gene TRBV7-2; 8 bases agree with TRBD2. What was sequenced was peripheral blood. The source of this sequence is a man between 70 and 80 years old with active COVID-19. CDR3 sequence (DNA): TGTGCCAGCAGCTTAGTTGGTAGCGGGATTCCGCGGGAGCAGTTCTTC. Residues: CASSLVGSGIPREQFF. The whole variable domain, remainder taken from reference TRBV7-2 and TRBJ2-1, is GAGVSQSPSNKVTEKGKDVELRCDPISGHTALYWYRQSLGQGLEFLIYFQGNSAPDKSGLPSDRFSAERTGGSVSTLTIQRTQQEDSAVYLCASSLVGSGIPREQFFGPGTRLTVL.